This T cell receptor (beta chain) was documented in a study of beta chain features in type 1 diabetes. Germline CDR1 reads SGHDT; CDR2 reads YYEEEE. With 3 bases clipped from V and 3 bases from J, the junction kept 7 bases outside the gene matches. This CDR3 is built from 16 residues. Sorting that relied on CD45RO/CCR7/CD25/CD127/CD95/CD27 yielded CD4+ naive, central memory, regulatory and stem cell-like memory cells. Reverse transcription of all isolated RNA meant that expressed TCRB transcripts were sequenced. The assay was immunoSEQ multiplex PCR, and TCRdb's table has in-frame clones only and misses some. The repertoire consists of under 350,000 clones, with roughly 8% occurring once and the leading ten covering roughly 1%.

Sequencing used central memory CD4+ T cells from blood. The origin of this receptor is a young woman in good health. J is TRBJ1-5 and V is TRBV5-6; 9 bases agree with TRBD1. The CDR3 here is CASSSSGTGYNQPQHF. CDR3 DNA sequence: TGTGCCAGCAGCTCATCCGGGACAGGGTACAATCAGCCCCAGCATTTT.